This TCR beta chain was recovered during a study of naive and memory T cell subsets. General study results and limits: Especially in CD8 cells, naive repertoires contained a few larger clonotypes, possibly CD45RA-re-expressing memory cells.

This CDR3 region has 15 residues. Trimming took off 2 bases at V and 2 bases at J, with 12 bases between the two ends. The germline V gene encodes CDR1 PRHDT and CDR2 FYEKMQ (reference sequence). This clonotype was seen a few times. Its antigen remains unidentified. Both TRBC1 and TRBC2 were covered by a beta constant-region primer of two equimolar oligonucleotides. Nested alpha and beta constant-region primers with the SP2 primer drove four PCR rounds on ligated cDNA. Each CDR3 protein gets one entry after TCRdb re-called the UMI-ligation and nested PCR reads with MiXCR. The table has about 99,000 distinct CDR3 sequences, approximately 14% seen once.

Sequencing was carried out using naive CD8+ T cells from blood. This chain uses TRBV13 with TRBJ2-5, with no clear D. This clonotype was sampled from a human donor in good health. The chain's CDR3 is CASSLTFQKQETQYF. The CDR3 region has the DNA TGTGCCAGCAGCTTAACGTTTCAGAAACAAGAGACCCAGTACTTC.